This T cell receptor (beta chain) stems from a study of T cell responses to AZD1222 COVID-19 vaccine. Study-wide results and limits: Per reports, nearly half of all spike-specific TCRs target regions that are unmutated in variants.

Of note for this clone: Its cognate antigen is unknown.

V lost 1 base, J lost 0 bases, and 4 bases stayed unmatched. The CDR3 has 16 residues. Germline V lookup: CDR1 LNHDA, CDR2 SQIVND (reference sequence). Repertoires were generated with immunoSEQ multiplex PCR, while TCRdb's copy carries only in-frame clones and drops some. Altogether about 150,000 clones are present, about 90% being singletons, with the ten largest covering under 7%. This TCR came from an adult in good health. The rearrangement uses TRBV19 and TRBJ2-7; 9 nucleotides match TRBD1. The specimen comprised peripheral blood, sampled on day 0 of MenACWY control vaccination. The CDR3, as DNA: TGTGCCAGTAGTATAGGCCGGGGACAGGGCTCCTACGAGCAGTACTTC. Translating it yields CASSIGRGQGSYEQYF.